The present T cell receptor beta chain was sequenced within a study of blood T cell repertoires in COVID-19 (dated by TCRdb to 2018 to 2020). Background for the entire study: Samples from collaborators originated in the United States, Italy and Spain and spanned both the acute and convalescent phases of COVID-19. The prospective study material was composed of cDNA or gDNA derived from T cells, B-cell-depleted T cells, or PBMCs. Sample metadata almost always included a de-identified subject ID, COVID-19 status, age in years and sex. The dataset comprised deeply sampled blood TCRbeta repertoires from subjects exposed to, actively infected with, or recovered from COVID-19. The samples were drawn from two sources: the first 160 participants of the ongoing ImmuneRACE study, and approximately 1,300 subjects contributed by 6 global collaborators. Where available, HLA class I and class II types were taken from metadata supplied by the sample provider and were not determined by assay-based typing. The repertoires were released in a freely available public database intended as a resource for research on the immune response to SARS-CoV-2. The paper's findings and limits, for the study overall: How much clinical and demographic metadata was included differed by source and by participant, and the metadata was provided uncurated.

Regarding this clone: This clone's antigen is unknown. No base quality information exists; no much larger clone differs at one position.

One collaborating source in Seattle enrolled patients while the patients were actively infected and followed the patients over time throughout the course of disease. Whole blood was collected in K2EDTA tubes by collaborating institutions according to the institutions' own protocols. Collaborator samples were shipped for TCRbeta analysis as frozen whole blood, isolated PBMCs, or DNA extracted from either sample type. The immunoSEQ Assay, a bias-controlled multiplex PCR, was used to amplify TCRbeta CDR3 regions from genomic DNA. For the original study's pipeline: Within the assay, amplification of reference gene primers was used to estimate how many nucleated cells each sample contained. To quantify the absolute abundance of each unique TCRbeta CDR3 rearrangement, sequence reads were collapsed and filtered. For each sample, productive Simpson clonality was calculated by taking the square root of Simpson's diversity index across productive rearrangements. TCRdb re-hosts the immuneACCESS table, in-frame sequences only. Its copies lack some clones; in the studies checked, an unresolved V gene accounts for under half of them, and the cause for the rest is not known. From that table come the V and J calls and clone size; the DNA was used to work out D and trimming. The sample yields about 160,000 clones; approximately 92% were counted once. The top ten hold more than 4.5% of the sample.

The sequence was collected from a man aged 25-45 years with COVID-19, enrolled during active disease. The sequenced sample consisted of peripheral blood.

The nucleotide sequence reads TGTGCCAGCAGCTTCCGACTAGCGGGATCCGCAGATACGCAGTATTTT. The encoded protein is CASSFRLAGSADTQYF. In this chain, TRBV5-4 is recombined with TRBJ2-3, with 11 bases in between that match TRBD2. The germline V end is reduced by 2 bases and the J end by 4 bases; junction bases left unmatched: 6. Sequences SGHNT (CDR1) and YYREEE (CDR2) are obtained from the germline V gene (reference sequence). The CDR3 holds 16 amino acids from the cysteine to the phenylalanine. The read is trimmed to its CDR3 DNA, 48 bases read in frame from base 1.